The present T cell receptor beta chain was sequenced within a study of control samples from healthy donors and cancer patients. CDR1 MNHEY and CDR2 SMNVEV come from the germline V gene (reference sequence). CDR3 length equals 15 residues. Trimming removed 5 bases at V and 8 bases at J, with 18 bases between. Here immunoSEQ multiplex PCR was the method, and the copy in TCRdb shows in-frame clones only, minus some. The data contain 150,000 to 200,000 clones, 88% of them singletons. The V gene is TRBV27, the J gene TRBJ1-4; perhaps TRBD1 as D (5 bases). The TCR comes from a woman in her twenties or thirties in good health. Sequenced input: blood. The CDR3 sequence is CASSLDRWGVEKLFF. In DNA, the CDR3 is TGTGCCAGCAGTCTTGACCGCTGGGGGGTCGAAAAACTGTTTTTT. Together with reference TRBV27 and TRBJ1-4, the CDR3 gives the full variable domain: EAQVTQNPRYLITVTGKKLTVTCSQNMNHEYMSWYRQDPGLGLRQIYYSMNVEVTDKGDVPEGYKVSRKEKRNFPLILESPSPNQTSLYFCASSLDRWGVEKLFFGSGTQLSVL.